This T cell receptor beta chain was identified during a study of shared clonotypes between healthy human individuals. Study-wide findings and caveats: Sequencing depth was a factor that was expected to affect clonotype sharing among donors.

The CDR3 totals 14 residues. Germline V gene data show CDR1 as KGHSH and CDR2 as LQKENI. Trimming took 1 base from V and 4 from J, leaving 11 bases between them. Remarks on this clone: Its antigen remains unknown.

Repertoires were generated with immunoSEQ multiplex PCR, while TCRdb's copy carries only in-frame clones and drops some. Of about 230,000 clones listed, 65% were seen once; the top ten hold around 10%. This sequence joins TRBV18 and TRBJ2-7; D remains ambiguous. This TCR was recovered from a man younger than 40 in good health. The source material was memory CD4+ T cells sorted from blood. Specified subset: CD45RA-negative fraction. CDR3: CASSPRNSQYEQYF. The CDR3 region has the DNA TGTGCCAGCTCACCACGTAACAGTCAATACGAGCAGTACTTC.